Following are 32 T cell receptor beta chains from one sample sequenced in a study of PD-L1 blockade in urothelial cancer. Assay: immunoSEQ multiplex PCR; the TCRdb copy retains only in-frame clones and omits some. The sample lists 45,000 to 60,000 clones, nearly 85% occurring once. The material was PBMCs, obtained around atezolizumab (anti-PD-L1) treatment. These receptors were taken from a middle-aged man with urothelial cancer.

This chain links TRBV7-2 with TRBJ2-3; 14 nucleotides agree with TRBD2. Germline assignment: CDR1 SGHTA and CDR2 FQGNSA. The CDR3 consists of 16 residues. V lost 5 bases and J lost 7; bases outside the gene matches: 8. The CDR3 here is CASSPGGLAGAHTQYF. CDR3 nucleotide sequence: TGTGCCAGCAGCCCGGGGGGACTAGCGGGAGCACATACGCAGTATTTT.

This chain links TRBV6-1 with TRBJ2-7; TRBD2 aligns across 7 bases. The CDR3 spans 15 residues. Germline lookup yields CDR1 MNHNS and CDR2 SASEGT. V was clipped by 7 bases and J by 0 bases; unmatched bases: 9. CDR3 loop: CASIHEGGLSYEQYF. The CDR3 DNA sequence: TGTGCCAGCATCCACGAGGGAGGGCTCTCCTACGAGCAGTACTTC.

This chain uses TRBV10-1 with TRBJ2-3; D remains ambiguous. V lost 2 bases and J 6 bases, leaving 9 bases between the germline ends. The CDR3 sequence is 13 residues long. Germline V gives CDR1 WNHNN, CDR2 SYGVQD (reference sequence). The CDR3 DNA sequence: TGCGCCAGCAGTGAGAGCCCGCCTGATACGCAGTATTTT. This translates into CASSESPPDTQYF.

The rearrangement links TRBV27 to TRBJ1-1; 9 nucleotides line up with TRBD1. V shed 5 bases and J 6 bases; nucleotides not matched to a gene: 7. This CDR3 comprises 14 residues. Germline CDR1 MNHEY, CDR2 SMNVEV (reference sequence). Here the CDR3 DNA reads TGTGCCAGCAGTGCGACAGGGGGGTTTTCTGAAGCTTTCTTT. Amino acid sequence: CASSATGGFSEAFF.

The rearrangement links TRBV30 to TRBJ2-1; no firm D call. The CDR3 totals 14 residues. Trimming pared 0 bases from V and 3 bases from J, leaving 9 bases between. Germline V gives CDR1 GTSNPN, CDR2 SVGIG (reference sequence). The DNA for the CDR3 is TGTGCCTGGAGTGTCTCCCCCTTCTACAATGAGCAGTTCTTC. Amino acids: CAWSVSPFYNEQFF.

CDR3 residues: CASSPHRDRYNEQFF. CDR3 DNA: TGTGCCAGCAGCCCCCATCGGGACAGGTACAATGAGCAGTTCTTC. The V and J genes are TRBV11-2 and TRBJ2-1; 8 nucleotides match TRBD1. The J segment lost 4 bases and the V segment lost 5 bases, leaving 7 bases of the junction unmatched. Germline assignment: CDR1 SGHAT and CDR2 FQNNGV. The CDR3 has 15 residues.

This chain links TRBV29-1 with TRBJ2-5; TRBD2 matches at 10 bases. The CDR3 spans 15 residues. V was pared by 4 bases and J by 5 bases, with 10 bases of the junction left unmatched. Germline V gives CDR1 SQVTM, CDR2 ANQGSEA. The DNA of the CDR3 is TGCAGCGTTGTTCTCCTAGCGGGAGTCTGGGAGACCCAGTACTTC. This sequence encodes CSVVLLAGVWETQYF.

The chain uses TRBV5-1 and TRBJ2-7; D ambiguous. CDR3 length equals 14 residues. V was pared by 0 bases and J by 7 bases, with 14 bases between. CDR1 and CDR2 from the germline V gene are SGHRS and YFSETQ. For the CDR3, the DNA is TGCGCCAGCAGCTTGGACTCCCGCGTGTGGGAGCAGTACTTC. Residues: CASSLDSRVWEQYF.

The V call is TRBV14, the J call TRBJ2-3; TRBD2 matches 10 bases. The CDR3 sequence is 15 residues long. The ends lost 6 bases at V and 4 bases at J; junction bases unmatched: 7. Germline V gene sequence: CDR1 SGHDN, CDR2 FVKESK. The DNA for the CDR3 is TGTGCCAGCAGTCTCCTCAGCGGGAGGGCAGATACGCAGTATTTT. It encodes CASSLLSGRADTQYF.

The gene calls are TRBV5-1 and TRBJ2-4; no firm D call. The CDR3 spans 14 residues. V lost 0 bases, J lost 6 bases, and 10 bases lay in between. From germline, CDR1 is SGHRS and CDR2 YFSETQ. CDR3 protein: CASSLAAGLNIQYF. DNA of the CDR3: TGCGCCAGCAGCTTGGCGGCAGGTCTAAACATTCAGTACTTC.

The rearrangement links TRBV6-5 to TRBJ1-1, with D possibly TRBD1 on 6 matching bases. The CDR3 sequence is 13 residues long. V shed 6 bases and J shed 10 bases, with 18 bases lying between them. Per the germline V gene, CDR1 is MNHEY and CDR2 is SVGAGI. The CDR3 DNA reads TGTGCCAGCAGCCGGACAGCCGGGGTGGTAGCTTTCTTT. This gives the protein CASSRTAGVVAFF.

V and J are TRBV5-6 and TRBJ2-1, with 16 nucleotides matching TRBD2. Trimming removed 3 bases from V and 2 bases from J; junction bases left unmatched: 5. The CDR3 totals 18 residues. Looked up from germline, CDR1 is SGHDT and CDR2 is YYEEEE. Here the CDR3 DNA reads TGTGCCAGCAGCTGGGGACTAGCGGGAGGGCCCACCTACAATGAGCAGTTCTTC. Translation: CASSWGLAGGPTYNEQFF.

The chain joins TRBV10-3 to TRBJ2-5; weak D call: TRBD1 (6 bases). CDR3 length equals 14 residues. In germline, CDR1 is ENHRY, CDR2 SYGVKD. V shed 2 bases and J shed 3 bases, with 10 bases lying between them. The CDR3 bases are TGTGCCATCAGTGAGGAGGCAGGGGAAGAGACCCAGTACTTC. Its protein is CAISEEAGEETQYF.

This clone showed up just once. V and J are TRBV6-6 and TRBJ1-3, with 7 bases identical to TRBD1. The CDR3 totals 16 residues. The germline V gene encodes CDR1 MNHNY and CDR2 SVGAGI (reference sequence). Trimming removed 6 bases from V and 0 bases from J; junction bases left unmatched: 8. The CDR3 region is CASRSTGQVSGNTIYF. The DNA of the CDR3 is TGTGCCAGCAGGTCGACAGGGCAGGTCTCTGGAAACACCATATATTTT.

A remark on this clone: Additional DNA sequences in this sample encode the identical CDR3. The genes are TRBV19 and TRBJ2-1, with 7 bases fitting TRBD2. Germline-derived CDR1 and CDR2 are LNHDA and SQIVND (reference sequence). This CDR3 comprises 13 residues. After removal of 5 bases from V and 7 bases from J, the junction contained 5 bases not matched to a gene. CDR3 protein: CASSGGRRNEQFF. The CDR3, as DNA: TGTGCCAGTAGTGGCGGGAGAAGGAATGAGCAGTTCTTC.

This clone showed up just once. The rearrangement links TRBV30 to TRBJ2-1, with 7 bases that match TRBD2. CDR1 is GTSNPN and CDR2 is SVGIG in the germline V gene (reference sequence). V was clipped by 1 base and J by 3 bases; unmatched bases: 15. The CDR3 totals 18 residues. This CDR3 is CAWSAPFLAGVNYNEQFF. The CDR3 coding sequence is TGTGCCTGGAGTGCCCCTTTTCTTGCGGGAGTCAACTACAATGAGCAGTTCTTC.

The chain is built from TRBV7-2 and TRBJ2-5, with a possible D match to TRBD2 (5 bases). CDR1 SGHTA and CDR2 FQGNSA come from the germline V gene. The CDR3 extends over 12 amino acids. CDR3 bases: TGTGCTAGCTTAGGACGAGGGGAGACCCAGTACTTC. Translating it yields CASLGRGETQYF.

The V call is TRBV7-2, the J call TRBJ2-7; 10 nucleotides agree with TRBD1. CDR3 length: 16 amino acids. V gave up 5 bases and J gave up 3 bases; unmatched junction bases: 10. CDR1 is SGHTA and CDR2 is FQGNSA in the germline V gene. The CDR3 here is CASSLASWDRGYEQYF. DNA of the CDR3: TGTGCCAGCAGCCTCGCATCCTGGGACAGGGGCTACGAGCAGTACTTC.

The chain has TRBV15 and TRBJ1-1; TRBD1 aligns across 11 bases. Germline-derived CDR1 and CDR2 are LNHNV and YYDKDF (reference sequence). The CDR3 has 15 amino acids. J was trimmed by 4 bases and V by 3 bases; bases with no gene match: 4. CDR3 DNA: TGTGCCACCAGCAGGGACAGGGGGCCCGGCACTGAAGCTTTCTTT. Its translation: CATSRDRGPGTEAFF.

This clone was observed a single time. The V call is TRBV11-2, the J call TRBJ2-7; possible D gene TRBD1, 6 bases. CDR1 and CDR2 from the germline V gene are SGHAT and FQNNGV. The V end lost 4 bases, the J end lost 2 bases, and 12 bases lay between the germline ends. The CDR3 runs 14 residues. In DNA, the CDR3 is TGTGCCAGCAGCTCCGGGACAAGTACCTACGAGCAGTACTTC. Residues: CASSSGTSTYEQYF.

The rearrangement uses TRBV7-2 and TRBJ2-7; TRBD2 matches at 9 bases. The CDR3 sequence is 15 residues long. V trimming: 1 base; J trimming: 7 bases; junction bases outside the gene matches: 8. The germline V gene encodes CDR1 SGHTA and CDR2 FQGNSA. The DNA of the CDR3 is TGTGCCAGCAGCTTAGAAGGCGGGAGGGCCAAAGAGCAGTACTTC. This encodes CASSLEGGRAKEQYF.

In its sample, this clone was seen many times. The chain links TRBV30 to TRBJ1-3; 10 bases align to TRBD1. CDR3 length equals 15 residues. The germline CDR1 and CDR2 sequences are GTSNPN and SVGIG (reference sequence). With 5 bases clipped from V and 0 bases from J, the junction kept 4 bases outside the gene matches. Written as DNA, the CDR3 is TGTGCCTGGGGAGGGACAGGGGTCTCTGGAAACACCATATATTTT. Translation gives CAWGGTGVSGNTIYF.

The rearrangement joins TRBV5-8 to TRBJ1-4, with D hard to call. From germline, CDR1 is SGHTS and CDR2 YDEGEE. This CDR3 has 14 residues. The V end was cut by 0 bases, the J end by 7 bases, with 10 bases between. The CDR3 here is CASSLVAEGEKLFF. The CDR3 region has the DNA TGTGCCAGCAGCTTGGTCGCAGAGGGTGAAAAACTGTTTTTT.

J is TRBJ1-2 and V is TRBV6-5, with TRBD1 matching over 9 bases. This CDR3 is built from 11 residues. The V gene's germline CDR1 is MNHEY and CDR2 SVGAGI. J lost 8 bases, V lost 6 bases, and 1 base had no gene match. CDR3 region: CASRDRGGYTF. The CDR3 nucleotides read TGTGCCAGCAGGGACAGGGGAGGCTACACCTTC.

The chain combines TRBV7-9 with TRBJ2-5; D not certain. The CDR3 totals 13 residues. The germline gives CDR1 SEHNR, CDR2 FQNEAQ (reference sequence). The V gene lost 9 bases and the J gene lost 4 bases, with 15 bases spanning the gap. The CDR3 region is CARQRARSETQYF. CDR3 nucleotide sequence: TGTGCCAGACAACGTGCGCGGTCAGAGACCCAGTACTTC.

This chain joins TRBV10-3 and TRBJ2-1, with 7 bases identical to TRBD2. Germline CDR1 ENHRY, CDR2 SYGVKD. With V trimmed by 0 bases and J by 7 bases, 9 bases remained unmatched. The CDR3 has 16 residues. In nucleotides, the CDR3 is TGTGCCATCAGTGAGTCTATGGGGGAGGGACGGAATGAGCAGTTCTTC. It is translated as CAISESMGEGRNEQFF.

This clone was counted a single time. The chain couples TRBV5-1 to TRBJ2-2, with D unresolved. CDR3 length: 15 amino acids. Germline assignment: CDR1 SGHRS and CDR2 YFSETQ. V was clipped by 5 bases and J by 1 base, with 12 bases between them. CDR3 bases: TGCGCCAGCAGGCCGTTTACAATGAACACCGGGGAGCTGTTTTTT. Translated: CASRPFTMNTGELFF.

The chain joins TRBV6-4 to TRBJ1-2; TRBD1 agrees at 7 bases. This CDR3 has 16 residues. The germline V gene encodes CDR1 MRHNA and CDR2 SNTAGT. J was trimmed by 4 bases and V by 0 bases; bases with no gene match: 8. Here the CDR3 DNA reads TGTGCCAGCAGTGACTCGAGCAGGGGGTCGGGCTATGGCTACACCTTC. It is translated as CASSDSSRGSGYGYTF.

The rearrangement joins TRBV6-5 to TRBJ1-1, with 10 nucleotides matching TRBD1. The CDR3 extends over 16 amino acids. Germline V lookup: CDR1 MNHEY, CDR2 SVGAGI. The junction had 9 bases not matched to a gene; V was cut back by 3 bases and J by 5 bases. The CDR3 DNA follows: TGTGCCAGCAGTTATTCGACAGGGGGCAGAGTGACTGAAGCTTTCTTT. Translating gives CASSYSTGGRVTEAFF.

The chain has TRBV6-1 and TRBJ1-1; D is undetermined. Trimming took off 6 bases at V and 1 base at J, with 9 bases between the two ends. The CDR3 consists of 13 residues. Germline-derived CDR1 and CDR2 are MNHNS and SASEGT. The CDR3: CASREVGNTEAFF. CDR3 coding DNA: TGTGCCAGCAGAGAGGTGGGGAACACTGAAGCTTTCTTT.

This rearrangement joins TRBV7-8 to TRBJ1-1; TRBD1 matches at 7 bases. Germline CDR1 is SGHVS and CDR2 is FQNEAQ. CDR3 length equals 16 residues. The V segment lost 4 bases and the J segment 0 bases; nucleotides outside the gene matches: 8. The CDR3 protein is CASSSSGQKMNTEAFF. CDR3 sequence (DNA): TGTGCCAGCAGCTCCTCGGGACAGAAGATGAACACTGAAGCTTTCTTT.

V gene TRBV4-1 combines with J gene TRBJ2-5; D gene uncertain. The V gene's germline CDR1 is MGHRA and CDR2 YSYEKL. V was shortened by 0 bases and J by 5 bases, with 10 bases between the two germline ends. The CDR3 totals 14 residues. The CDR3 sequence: CASSQEVGDETQYF. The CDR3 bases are TGCGCCAGCAGCCAAGAGGTAGGAGATGAGACCCAGTACTTC.